The 29 T cell receptor beta chains listed next were all sequenced from one sample in a study of T cell responses to AZD1222 COVID-19 vaccine. Measured with immunoSEQ multiplex PCR; TCRdb has only the in-frame clones, and not every one. The sample includes about 140,000 clones, around nine tenths of them seen just once. This specimen was peripheral blood, taken on day 0 of AZD1222 vaccination. The receptors shown here come from an adult in good health.

This clone appeared once. One junction end does not reproduce the germline sequence, and a read error may be involved. The V call is TRBV29-1, the J call TRBJ2-3; 7 nucleotides align to TRBD1. Germline values: CDR1 SQVTM, CDR2 ANQGSEA. CDR3 length equals 14 residues. CDR3 in amino acids: CSVEGTERGDTQYF. The CDR3 region has the DNA TGCAGCGTCGAAGGGACAGAAAGAGGGGATACGCAGTATTTT.

This clone came up once. The chain carries TRBV7-2 and TRBJ2-4, with D tentatively TRBD2 (7 bases). Germline V gene sequence: CDR1 SGHTA, CDR2 FQGNSA. The CDR3 has 17 residues. Trimming shortened V by 0 bases and J by 1 base, and 13 bases separated the two germline ends. The CDR3 sequence is CASSLAWGGVAKNIQYF. In nucleotides, the CDR3 is TGTGCCAGCAGCTTAGCGTGGGGGGGCGTGGCCAAAAACATTCAGTACTTC.

This clone was recorded a few times. V and J are TRBV7-2 and TRBJ2-3; D remains ambiguous. Germline V gene sequence: CDR1 SGHTA, CDR2 FQGNSA. Trimming took 5 bases from V and 2 from J, leaving 11 bases between them. CDR3 size: 14 residues. The CDR3 nucleotides read TGTGCCAGCAGCCCGGCTGCGACCACAGATACGCAGTATTTT. Residues: CASSPAATTDTQYF.

The chain employs TRBV30 and TRBJ2-1; TRBD2 aligns across 9 bases. The junction had 9 bases not matched to a gene; V was cut back by 2 bases and J by 7 bases. Germline V gives CDR1 GTSNPN, CDR2 SVGIG (reference sequence). The CDR3 covers 15 residues. CDR3 DNA sequence: TGTGCCTGGAGTAGGGCTAGCGGGACGCTGAATGAGCAGTTCTTC. This translates into CAWSRASGTLNEQFF.

The rearrangement uses TRBV4-3 and TRBJ1-1; D ambiguous. The ends were cut back, 0 bases at V and 5 bases at J, with 7 bases in the middle. CDR1 and CDR2 from the germline V gene are LGHNA and YSLEER. This CDR3 contains 13 residues. The CDR3 coding sequence is TGCGCCAGCAGCCAAGATTGGTCGACTGAAGCTTTCTTT. Translated, it gives CASSQDWSTEAFF.

This clone appeared once. The chain carries TRBV4-3 and TRBJ2-3; tentatively, D is TRBD1 (6 bases). The CDR3 extends over 19 amino acids. CDR1 LGHNA and CDR2 YSLEER come from the germline V gene. V shed 0 bases and J shed 2 bases, with 21 bases lying between them. The CDR3 loop reads CASSQDQGKTGETTDTQYF. Here the CDR3 DNA reads TGCGCCAGCAGCCAAGATCAGGGAAAGACAGGAGAAACCACAGATACGCAGTATTTT.

The CDR3, as DNA: TGTGCCAGCAGCCTACCCCGCAGGGGTGGTGAAGCTTTCTTT. This gives the protein CASSLPRRGGEAFF. The J gene is TRBJ1-1, the V gene TRBV14, with D possibly matching TRBD1 (6 bases). Per the germline V gene, CDR1 is SGHDN and CDR2 is FVKESK. The CDR3 is made up of 14 amino acids. V lost 4 bases, J lost 7 bases, and 16 bases lay in between.

The chain joins TRBV7-9 to TRBJ2-1; 10 positions match TRBD2. The ends lost 5 bases at V and 7 bases at J; junction bases unmatched: 17. The V gene's germline CDR1 is SEHNR and CDR2 FQNEAQ (reference sequence). This CDR3 is 18 amino acids long. The CDR3 DNA follows: TGTGCCAGCAGCCTGACGGGACTAGCGCTCTCTCGGCCTAATGAGCAGTTCTTC. Translation gives CASSLTGLALSRPNEQFF.

The CDR3 sequence is CASSSAESYEQYF. The CDR3 DNA reads TGTGCCAGCAGCTCAGCGGAGTCCTACGAGCAGTACTTC. The chain employs TRBV7-9 and TRBJ2-7; possibly TRBD2 for D (5 bases). The CDR3 totals 13 residues. Trimming removed 4 bases at V and 1 base at J, with 8 bases between. Germline CDR1 is SEHNR and CDR2 is FQNEAQ (reference sequence). Full variable domain (rest looked up from reference TRBV7-9 and TRBJ2-7): DTGVSQNPRHKITKRGQNVTFRCDPISEHNRLYWYRQTLGQGPEFLTYFQNEAQLEKSRLLSDRFSAERPKGSFSTLEIQRTEQGDSAMYLCASSSAESYEQYFGPGTRLTVT.

This chain joins TRBV27 and TRBJ2-7, with 10 bases that match TRBD1. There are 17 residues in the CDR3. Germline values: CDR1 MNHEY, CDR2 SMNVEV (reference sequence). Trimming at V came to 2 bases and at J to 2 bases, leaving 9 bases not matched to a gene. For the CDR3, the DNA is TGTGCCAGCAGTTTACACCACCCGGGACAGGGGCCCTACGAGCAGTACTTC. Translation gives CASSLHHPGQGPYEQYF.

The J gene is TRBJ2-7, the V gene TRBV2; D remains ambiguous. The CDR3 has 12 amino acids. Germline values: CDR1 SNHLY, CDR2 FYNNEI. Trimming removed 7 bases from V and 1 base from J, with 8 bases in between. CDR3 loop: CASTGWSYEQYF. The CDR3 coding sequence is TGTGCCAGCACCGGATGGTCCTACGAGCAGTACTTC.

The V gene is TRBV10-3, the J gene TRBJ2-1; TRBD2 matches 7 bases. V lost 3 bases to trimming and J lost 7 bases; unmatched junction nucleotides: 15. Germline V lookup: CDR1 ENHRY, CDR2 SYGVKD. This CDR3 spans 17 amino acids. The CDR3 nucleotides read TGTGCCATCAGTGACCTCGTTGGCGGGAGAAGGCAGAATGAGCAGTTCTTC. It yields the protein CAISDLVGGRRQNEQFF.

The chain employs TRBV28 and TRBJ1-4, with D possibly TRBD1 on 5 matching bases. CDR3 length: 14 residues. CDR1 is MDHEN and CDR2 is SYDVKM in the germline V gene. Deletions cut 3 bases from V and 3 bases from J, with 8 bases between. In DNA, the CDR3 is TGTGCCAGCAGTTTGCGACAGTCTAATGAAAAACTGTTTTTT. Its translation is CASSLRQSNEKLFF.

This clone was recorded only once. The V call is TRBV30, the J call TRBJ1-3; the D gene is possibly TRBD1 (5 bases). This CDR3 spans 15 amino acids. Looked up from germline, CDR1 is GTSNPN and CDR2 is SVGIG (reference sequence). The ends were cut back, 2 bases at V and 2 bases at J, with 13 bases in the middle. Written as DNA, the CDR3 is TGTGCCTGGAGTAAAGGGGAGGGAACTGGAAACACCATATATTTT. Translation: CAWSKGEGTGNTIYF.

The chain recombines TRBV7-9 with TRBJ2-5, with D hard to call. The germline gives CDR1 SEHNR, CDR2 FQNEAQ (reference sequence). V lost 3 bases and J 3 bases, leaving 5 bases between the germline ends. The CDR3 covers 12 residues. The CDR3 reads CASSLQEETQYF. CDR3 nucleotide sequence: TGTGCCAGCAGCTTGCAGGAAGAGACCCAGTACTTC.

The genes are TRBV6-5 and TRBJ2-7; 10 bases match TRBD2. The CDR3 is 16 residues long. Germline V gene data show CDR1 as MNHEY and CDR2 as SVGAGI. V lost 0 bases to trimming and J lost 7 bases; unmatched junction nucleotides: 9. The CDR3 DNA follows: TGTGCCAGCAGTTACTCGGGGGGTAGCGGGAGGTTAGAGCAGTACTTC. It translates to CASSYSGGSGRLEQYF.

The V gene is TRBV19, the J gene TRBJ2-7, with D perhaps TRBD1 (5 bases). CDR1 LNHDA and CDR2 SQIVND come from the germline V gene (reference sequence). The ends were cut back, 6 bases at V and 3 bases at J, with 12 bases in the middle. The CDR3 extends over 13 amino acids. CDR3 protein: CASREQGRYEQYF. DNA for the CDR3: TGTGCCAGTAGGGAGCAGGGTCGCTACGAGCAGTACTTC.

V gene TRBV10-1 combines with J gene TRBJ2-1; D is ambiguous. The V end lost 4 bases, the J end lost 4 bases, and 11 bases lay between the germline ends. The CDR3 contains 14 residues. The V gene's germline CDR1 is WNHNN and CDR2 SYGVQD (reference sequence). CDR3 residues: CASSARKYYNEQFF. The CDR3 DNA sequence: TGCGCCAGCAGTGCGAGAAAATATTACAATGAGCAGTTCTTC.

The chain recombines TRBV4-1 with TRBJ1-4; D unresolved. Between the trimmed V and J ends, which lost 0 bases and 1 base, there was a span of 9 bases. CDR1 MGHRA and CDR2 YSYEKL come from the germline V gene. There are 16 residues in the CDR3. In nucleotides, the CDR3 is TGCGCCAGCAGCCAAGAGGCGCGGGGAACTAATGAAAAACTGTTTTTT. It is translated as CASSQEARGTNEKLFF.

The chain employs TRBV5-8 and TRBJ1-5; the D is unclear. Trimming took 0 bases from V and 9 from J, leaving 7 bases between them. Per germline, CDR1 SGHTS and CDR2 YDEGEE. The CDR3 length is 12 residues. The DNA for the CDR3 is TGTGCCAGCAGCTTGGGAGCAGCGCCCCAGCATTTT. It translates to CASSLGAAPQHF.

The rearrangement joins TRBV11-3 to TRBJ2-3; D is unresolved. The CDR3 covers 14 residues. The ends were cut back, 5 bases at V and 0 bases at J, with 9 bases in the middle. Germline values: CDR1 SGHNT, CDR2 YENEEA. For the CDR3, the DNA is TGTGCCAGCAGCCGAGGTGGAAGCACAGATACGCAGTATTTT. It is translated as CASSRGGSTDTQYF.

This rearrangement joins TRBV7-9 to TRBJ1-2; maybe TRBD1 (5 bases). The germline V gene has CDR1 SEHNR and CDR2 FQNEAQ (reference sequence). This CDR3 is built from 14 residues. The V end lost 4 bases, the J end lost 8 bases, and 17 bases lay between the germline ends. The CDR3 nucleotides read TGTGCCAGCAGCTCTCGTGAGGGGCAGTGGGGCTACACCTTC. Translated, it gives CASSSREGQWGYTF.

This clone was recorded once. The chain combines TRBV28 with TRBJ1-3; D perhaps matches TRBD1 (5 bases). The V gene's germline CDR1 is MDHEN and CDR2 SYDVKM. Trimming took off 1 base at V and 1 base at J, with 17 bases between the two ends. This CDR3 comprises 18 residues. The CDR3: CASSLYGRVRGSGNTIYF. DNA for the CDR3: TGTGCCAGCAGTTTATACGGCCGGGTTAGGGGTTCTGGAAACACCATATATTTT.

The chain combines TRBV27 with TRBJ2-7; 8 nucleotides line up with TRBD2. Germline values: CDR1 MNHEY, CDR2 SMNVEV (reference sequence). The ends lost 2 bases at V and 7 bases at J; junction bases unmatched: 7. This CDR3 contains 14 residues. DNA of the CDR3: TGTGCCAGCAGTTTAAGGACACCGGGGGGGGAGCAGTACTTC. Its translation: CASSLRTPGGEQYF.

The V gene is TRBV7-2, the J gene TRBJ2-2, with D unresolved. This CDR3 region has 15 residues. Germline V CDR1 and CDR2: SGHTA, FQGNSA. V was pared by 1 base and J by 5 bases, with 11 bases between. CDR3 bases: TGTGCCAGCAGCTTAGGGCTCGGTTCGACCGGGGAGCTGTTTTTT. Residues: CASSLGLGSTGELFF.

The chain carries TRBV18 and TRBJ1-1, with D maybe TRBD1 (6 bases). Germline assignment: CDR1 KGHSH and CDR2 LQKENI. Trimming pared 3 bases from V and 0 bases from J, leaving 14 bases between. The CDR3 loop spans 16 amino acids. The CDR3 DNA sequence: TGTGCCAGCTCACCCGCCCTAACAGGGTTGAACACTGAAGCTTTCTTT. This translates into CASSPALTGLNTEAFF.

The chain uses TRBV6-2 or TRBV6-3 and TRBJ1-1; D not resolved. The CDR3 is 14 amino acids. CDR1 MNHEY and CDR2 SVGEGT come from the germline V gene. Trimming stripped 3 bases from V and 6 bases from J, with 14 bases between. CDR3 DNA: TGTGCCAGCAGTTATGCCGAATTCGGGTCTGAAGCTTTCTTT. This translates into CASSYAEFGSEAFF.

In its sample, this clone was seen a few times. The chain uses TRBV6-5 and TRBJ2-2; D is unresolved. V lost 6 bases and J 4 bases, leaving 6 bases between the germline ends. CDR1 is MNHEY, CDR2 SVGAGI, per germline. This CDR3 is 12 amino acids long. CDR3: CASRKTTGELFF. CDR3 DNA sequence: TGTGCCAGCAGGAAAACCACCGGGGAGCTGTTTTTT.

The chain has TRBV4-3 and TRBJ2-3; D not certain. The CDR3 contains 13 residues. CDR1 LGHNA and CDR2 YSLEER come from the germline V gene. The germline V and J ends were trimmed by 0 bases and 0 bases, with 1 base remaining between them. CDR3 sequence (DNA): TGCGCCAGCAGCCAAGAGAGCACAGATACGCAGTATTTT. It translates to CASSQESTDTQYF.